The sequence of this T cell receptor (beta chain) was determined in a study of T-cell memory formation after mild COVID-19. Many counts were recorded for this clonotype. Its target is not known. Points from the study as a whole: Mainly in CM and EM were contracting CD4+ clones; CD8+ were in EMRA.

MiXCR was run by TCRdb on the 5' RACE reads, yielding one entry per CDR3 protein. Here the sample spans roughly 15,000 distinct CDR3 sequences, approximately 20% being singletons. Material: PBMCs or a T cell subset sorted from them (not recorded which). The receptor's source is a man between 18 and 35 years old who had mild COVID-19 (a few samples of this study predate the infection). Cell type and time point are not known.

CDR3 sequence (DNA): TGTGCCACCAGCCGCGGGGACGGTACCTACGAGCAGTACGTC. Its translation: CATSRGDGTYEQYV. The chain employs TRBV15 and TRBJ2-7; D perhaps matches TRBD2 (6 bases). Germline-derived CDR1 and CDR2 are LNHNV and YYDKDF (reference sequence). The V end lost 5 bases, the J end lost 2 bases, and 13 bases lay between the germline ends. This CDR3 region has 14 residues.